This TCR beta chain is from a study of shared clonotypes between healthy human individuals. Naive CD8 cells comprised CD45RO-negative, CCR7-positively selected cells, excluding terminally differentiated effector memory CD45RA+ cells. Generated by immunoSEQ multiplex PCR, the TCRdb table keeps only in-frame clones and is missing some. The sample shows around 2,100,000 clones, less than 95% of them seen only once. Germline lookup yields CDR1 LGHNA and CDR2 YSLEER. J was trimmed by 4 bases and V by 2 bases; bases with no gene match: 2. This CDR3 has 15 residues. The receptor's source is a man aged 18 to 30 in good health. The sample consisted of naive CD8+ T cells sorted from blood. The rearrangement uses TRBV4-3 and TRBJ2-1; 10 bases agree with TRBD2. The chain's CDR3 is CASSQQLAGYNEQFF. CDR3 nucleotide sequence: TGCGCCAGCAGCCAACAACTAGCGGGGTACAATGAGCAGTTCTTC.